Listed below are T cell receptor beta chains from one sample, sequenced in a study of T cells after yellow fever vaccination. From the 5' RACE reads, TCRdb called clonotypes with MiXCR, one entry per CDR3 protein. The table has about 69,000 distinct CDR3 sequences, approximately 5% seen once. This material consisted of CD4+ T cells sorted from PBMCs, taken approximately 16 days after the first yellow fever vaccination. These receptors came from a young man who received the YFV17D yellow fever vaccine. CDR3s leave out the opening cysteine and the closing phenylalanine or tryptophan. Each record gives: clone size, V gene, CDR3 length, CDR3 protein. Clone size is shown for a subset of rows, as once, few, many or a class of expanded clone.

many,TRBV20-1,12,SATRTTSTDTQY
many,TRBV29-1,11,SVIRDRAGELF
many,TRBV5-1,14,ASSLGGDFDTDTQY
many,TRBV12-3/TRBV12-4,13,ASSPDRAPNEKLF
many,TRBV7-9,12,ASSLSTSLDGYT
many,TRBV7-9,13,ASSSDFDGPYEQY
few,TRBV18,11,ASSDRVDTEAF
many,TRBV28,12,ASSLMRVGQPQH
NA,TRBV12-3/TRBV12-4,15,ASSLGTSGGNTGELF
many,TRBV20-1,13,SAWGASGGTDTQY
many,TRBV10-3,11,AISELDGNEQF
many,TRBV7-2,12,ASSPRTSWETQY
many,TRBV5-6,13,ASSLRGVFTDTQY
many,TRBV19,11,ASSLQDTGELF
NA,TRBV30,11,AWSVGGDSPLH
many,TRBV12-3/TRBV12-4,13,ASSLIAGGTDTQY
many,TRBV7-3,11,ASTPSGANVLT
many,TRBV7-2,11,ASSPLLGDEQF
many,TRBV5-1,13,ASSWAGASNTEAF
many,TRBV7-8,11,ASSLYQHAEAF
many,TRBV9,14,ASSVSPRDRRETQY
many,TRBV15,12,ATSPNSYNSPLH
many,TRBV7-2,13,ASSIQRGGGETQY
medium-sized,TRBV28,14,ASSLPGAGASDTQY
many,TRBV19,17,ASSSSPPGLASGANVLT
many,TRBV29-1,14,SVVTITRRAKNIQY
many,TRBV19,10,ASCPRNTEAF
many,TRBV12-3/TRBV12-4,13,ASSTGGLSTDTQY
many,TRBV5-1,11,ASSTLGGSEQF
many,TRBV19,13,ASSMVGEPNYGYT
many,TRBV20-1,10,SASTHNTEAF
many,TRBV18,13,ASSPSGRVKNIQY
many,TRBV20-1,14,SASGGRESSYNEQF
many,TRBV7-2,10,ASSRASGGPS
many,TRBV5-1,12,ASSFGRADNEQF
many,TRBV7-2,11,ASSHGGVYGYT
many,TRBV20-1,12,SARDPDGAGGYT
many,TRBV10-3,13,AISEYPPNTGELF
many,TRBV7-8,16,ASSLELAGWAAKNIQY
many,TRBV12-3/TRBV12-4,12,ASSLYGGNTEAF
NA,TRBV7-2,13,ASSLDGGSNQPQH
many,TRBV20-1,9,SAPRGNIQY
many,TRBV6-2/TRBV6-3,18,ASSYRSPTLNRVANEKLF
many,TRBV5-4,11,ASHYAGQETQY
many,TRBV27,12,ASSKGQGGSPQH
many,TRBV5-4,13,ASSLIGEMNTEAF
many,TRBV7-2,13,ASSNGGGGGETQY
NA,TRBV4-2,10,AMGSGPYCYT
many,TRBV28,13,ASSLGGAPGNEQF